This T cell receptor beta chain was observed in a study of blood T cells in healthy people across ages. The use of a sample-barcoded 5' primer and a J-beta primer mix characterized a second PCR of about 7 to 12 cycles. Tags on each cDNA molecule came from a template-switch adaptor with 12 random nucleotides. TCRdb reanalysed the 5' RACE reads using MiXCR and keeps one entry per CDR3 protein. Here the sample spans roughly 640,000 distinct CDR3 sequences, approximately 30% being singletons. This clonotype was recorded many times. The clonotype originates from a woman of 80 years or more in good health. Material for sequencing was blood.

CDR3: CSAPGLASDTQYF. The CDR3 DNA sequence: TGCAGTGCCCCGGGACTAGCTTCGGATACGCAGTATTTT. J is TRBJ2-3 and V is TRBV20-1; TRBD2 matches 9 bases. The CDR3 totals 13 residues. Germline CDR1 and CDR2: DFQATT and SNEGSKA (reference sequence). The junction had 7 bases not matched to a gene; V was cut back by 6 bases and J by 6 bases.